Listed below are T cell receptor beta chains from one sample, sequenced in a study of beta chain features in type 1 diabetes. Profiling relied on immunoSEQ multiplex PCR, and the TCRdb table lists in-frame clones only, not all of them. The repertoire includes under 900,000 clones, roughly 15% of them detected once, and 0.02% to 0.025% sits in the top ten. Material for sequencing was naive CD4+ T cells from blood. Every receptor here comes from a young woman in good health. The CDR3 runs from the conserved cysteine through the conserved F or W. The D gene is left open where the match is weak. The size field is filled for only some rows; it gives once, few, many or a size class.

V: TRBV7-8
size: -
J: TRBJ1-2
D: -
DNA: TGTGCCAGCAGCTTGGATAGCTGGGGGAACTATGGCTACACCTTC
CDR3: CASSLDSWGNYGYTF

V: TRBV28
size: -
J: TRBJ2-3
D: -
DNA: TGTGCCAGCACAACACCGGGGACAGATACGCAGTATTTT
CDR3: CASTTPGTDTQYF

V: TRBV7-9
size: few
J: TRBJ1-2
D: -
DNA: TGTGCCAGCAGCTTAGTAGGGGAGAGGGGCTACACCTTC
CDR3: CASSLVGERGYTF

V: TRBV7-9
size: -
J: TRBJ1-5
D: -
DNA: TGTGCCAGCAGCCCCGGCAGGGCCAATCAGCCCCAGCATTTT
CDR3: CASSPGRANQPQHF

V: TRBV4-3
size: few
J: TRBJ2-7
D: -
DNA: TGCGCCAGCAGCCAAGAACCAGGAACCTACGAGCAGTACTTC
CDR3: CASSQEPGTYEQYF

V: TRBV18
size: few
J: TRBJ2-7
D: TRBD1
DNA: TGTGCCAGCTCAGAGACAGGGCACGAGCAGTACTTC
CDR3: CASSETGHEQYF

V: TRBV7-8
size: -
J: TRBJ2-7
D: -
DNA: TGTGCCAGCAGCTTAGTTAGCACCTACGAGCAGTACTTC
CDR3: CASSLVSTYEQYF

V: TRBV4-2
size: -
J: TRBJ2-3
D: TRBD2
DNA: TGTGCCAGCAGCCAAGGGCCGGGACTAGCGGGCACAGATACGCAGTATTTT
CDR3: CASSQGPGLAGTDTQYF

V: TRBV18
size: -
J: TRBJ2-1
D: -
DNA: TGTGCCAGCTCACCAGTGGGTTGGTACACCAATGAGCAGTTCTTC
CDR3: CASSPVGWYTNEQFF

V: TRBV5-1
size: -
J: TRBJ2-7
D: TRBD2
DNA: TGCGCCAGCAGCTTGGCCCCTAGCGGGACGGGGGGCGAGCAGTACTTC
CDR3: CASSLAPSGTGGEQYF

V: TRBV7-2
size: -
J: TRBJ2-5
D: TRBD1
DNA: TGTGCCAGCAATACGCGGACAGGGGCGCTCGAGACCCAGTACTTC
CDR3: CASNTRTGALETQYF

V: TRBV11-2
size: few
J: TRBJ2-6
D: -
DNA: TGTGCCAGCAGCTCTGGGGCCAACGTCCTGACTTTC
CDR3: CASSSGANVLTF

V: TRBV11-2
size: -
J: TRBJ1-2
D: -
DNA: TGTGCCAGCAGCTCGCTTATCAGGGATGGCTACACCTTC
CDR3: CASSSLIRDGYTF

V: TRBV5-6
size: -
J: TRBJ1-1
D: -
DNA: TGTGCCAGCAGCCTGACAGGACATGAAGCTTTCTTT
CDR3: CASSLTGHEAFF

V: TRBV7-8
size: few
J: TRBJ2-2
D: TRBD1
DNA: TGTGCCAGTACAGGGGGATTGGGCACCGGGGAGCTGTTTTTT
CDR3: CASTGGLGTGELFF

V: TRBV28
size: few
J: TRBJ1-4
D: TRBD1
DNA: TGTGCCAGCAGCTGGGGACAGGTTAATGAAAAACTGTTTTTT
CDR3: CASSWGQVNEKLFF

V: TRBV28
size: -
J: TRBJ2-5
D: -
DNA: TGTGCCAGCAGCCCCCCCGGCAGCAATAGAGAGACCCAGTACTTC
CDR3: CASSPPGSNRETQYF

V: TRBV19
size: few
J: TRBJ2-4
D: -
DNA: TGTGCCAGTAGTCTTGACTCCAAAGGTGAAAACATTCAGTACTTC
CDR3: CASSLDSKGENIQYF

V: TRBV5-4
size: -
J: TRBJ1-2
D: -
DNA: TGTGCCAGCAGCTCGACAGAAGCAGTGTATGGCTACACCTTC
CDR3: CASSSTEAVYGYTF

V: TRBV9
size: -
J: TRBJ2-1
D: TRBD2
DNA: TGTGCCAGCAGCGTAGCTGGCGGGAGGGCTGAGCAGTTCTTC
CDR3: CASSVAGGRAEQFF

V: TRBV12-5
size: many
J: TRBJ2-4
D: -
DNA: TGTGCTAGTGGTTTGGTACTCGGAAGGTTTCAGTACTTC
CDR3: CASGLVLGRFQYF

V: TRBV2
size: -
J: TRBJ1-4
D: TRBD1
DNA: TGTGCCAGCAGTTTCAAGACAGGGGCAAAACTGTTTTTT
CDR3: CASSFKTGAKLFF

V: TRBV10-3
size: few
J: TRBJ2-1
D: TRBD2
DNA: TGTGCCATCCCAGAGACTAGCGGGAGGGTAGAATACAATGAGCAGTTCTTC
CDR3: CAIPETSGRVEYNEQFF

V: TRBV4-2
size: -
J: TRBJ2-7
D: TRBD1
DNA: TGTGCCAGCAGCCACGAAGGGGGCTCAGTCTACGAGCAGTACTTC
CDR3: CASSHEGGSVYEQYF

V: TRBV2
size: -
J: TRBJ2-1
D: -
DNA: TGTGCCAGCAGTGGGACCTTTGTATCCTCCTACAATGAGCAGTTCTTC
CDR3: CASSGTFVSSYNEQFF

V: TRBV10-3
size: few
J: TRBJ1-2
D: -
DNA: TGTGCCATCAGTGAGTCGCTGGACTCCTATGGCTACACCTTC
CDR3: CAISESLDSYGYTF

V: TRBV27
size: -
J: TRBJ1-5
D: -
DNA: TGTGCCAGCAGTTTACAGGGTCCTTATAGCAATCAGCCCCAGCATTTT
CDR3: CASSLQGPYSNQPQHF

V: TRBV6-6
size: -
J: TRBJ2-6
D: -
DNA: TGTGCCAGCAGTGCGAGGACCTCTGGGGCCAACGTCCTGACTTTC
CDR3: CASSARTSGANVLTF

V: TRBV18
size: few
J: TRBJ1-1
D: -
DNA: TGTGCCAGCACCGCGGCACACTTGAACACTGAAGCTTTCTTT
CDR3: CASTAAHLNTEAFF

V: TRBV18
size: -
J: TRBJ1-1
D: TRBD1
DNA: TGTGCCAGCTCCCCTTTAAGGGACAGGGGGTTCGAAGCTTTCTTT
CDR3: CASSPLRDRGFEAFF

V: TRBV18
size: -
J: TRBJ2-7
D: TRBD1
DNA: TGTGCCAGCTCACCACGTATAGTACAGGGGAGAGACGAGCAGTACTTC
CDR3: CASSPRIVQGRDEQYF

V: TRBV20-1
size: few
J: TRBJ1-2
D: -
DNA: TGCAGTGCTAATGACGTTCGGGGCTACACCTTC
CDR3: CSANDVRGYTF

V: TRBV28
size: -
J: TRBJ1-5
D: -
DNA: TGTGCCAGCAGTGCCAACAATCAGCCCCAGCATTTT
CDR3: CASSANNQPQHF

V: TRBV7-8
size: few
J: TRBJ1-5
D: -
DNA: TGTGCCAGCAGCCCGAAAGGGAATCAGCCCCAGCATTTT
CDR3: CASSPKGNQPQHF

V: TRBV11-3
size: few
J: TRBJ2-1
D: TRBD1
DNA: TGTGCCAGCAGCTTAAGCCCGGGACAGTTCTATGAGCAGTTCTTC
CDR3: CASSLSPGQFYEQFF

V: TRBV25-1
size: few
J: TRBJ2-1
D: -
DNA: TGTGCCAGCAGTGAAAGACGGAGCGAGCAGTTCTTC
CDR3: CASSERRSEQFF

V: TRBV4-1
size: -
J: TRBJ2-1
D: TRBD1
DNA: TGCGCCAGCAGCCAAGTAATTTGGGGGGACAGGGTTGACAATGAGCAGTTCTTC
CDR3: CASSQVIWGDRVDNEQFF

V: TRBV7-9
size: -
J: TRBJ1-1
D: -
DNA: TGTGCCAGCAGCTTAGTGACCGGTGAAGCTTTCTTT
CDR3: CASSLVTGEAFF

V: TRBV6-5
size: -
J: TRBJ1-2
D: -
DNA: TGTGCCAGCAGTTACTCTGGGGGTAGCAACTATGGCTACACCTTC
CDR3: CASSYSGGSNYGYTF

V: TRBV18
size: -
J: TRBJ1-1
D: -
DNA: TGTGCCAGCTCACCAAGCGCCCCTGAAGCTTTCTTT
CDR3: CASSPSAPEAFF

V: TRBV7-8
size: -
J: TRBJ2-1
D: TRBD1
DNA: TGTGCCAGCAGCTTAAGGACAGGGTTAGTGAATGAGCAGTTCTTC
CDR3: CASSLRTGLVNEQFF

V: TRBV7-9
size: few
J: TRBJ1-1
D: -
DNA: TGTGCCAGCAGCTTATCCGGGACCGCCGCCATAAACACTGAAGCTTTCTTT
CDR3: CASSLSGTAAINTEAFF

V: TRBV19
size: few
J: TRBJ1-4
D: -
DNA: TGTGCCAGTAGTATAGATCGAGCGAATTCGGGAAAACTGTTTTTT
CDR3: CASSIDRANSGKLFF

V: TRBV5-1
size: -
J: TRBJ2-5
D: -
DNA: TGCGCCAGCAGCTTGACAGGACTCGAACAAGAGACCCAGTACTTC
CDR3: CASSLTGLEQETQYF

V: TRBV7-8
size: -
J: TRBJ2-3
D: -
DNA: TGTGCCAGCAGCCCGGAAGGAAGAAGCACAGATACGCAGTATTTT
CDR3: CASSPEGRSTDTQYF

V: TRBV5-1
size: -
J: TRBJ2-4
D: -
DNA: TGCGCCAGCAGCGGGGGGCCAACAAATCTAGCCAAAAACATTCAGTACTTC
CDR3: CASSGGPTNLAKNIQYF

V: TRBV6-5
size: few
J: TRBJ1-2
D: -
DNA: TGTGCCAGCACGGCGCGGGGCGCGGGCTATGGCTACACCTTC
CDR3: CASTARGAGYGYTF

V: TRBV5-4
size: few
J: TRBJ2-5
D: TRBD2
DNA: TGTGCCAGCAGCGAACGACTAGCGGGAGAAGAGACCCAGTACTTC
CDR3: CASSERLAGEETQYF

V: TRBV28
size: -
J: TRBJ2-7
D: TRBD1
DNA: TGTGCCAGCAGTTTGATCGGGACAGTCTCCTACGAGCAGTACTTC
CDR3: CASSLIGTVSYEQYF

V: TRBV9
size: few
J: TRBJ2-5
D: TRBD2
DNA: TGTGCCAGCAGCCTGGGACTAGCAAAAGAGACCCAGTACTTC
CDR3: CASSLGLAKETQYF

V: TRBV4-2
size: few
J: TRBJ1-1
D: -
DNA: TGTGCCAGCAGCCAAGCGGGCGAGAACACTGAAGCTTTCTTT
CDR3: CASSQAGENTEAFF

V: TRBV9
size: few
J: TRBJ2-7
D: -
DNA: TGTGCCAGCAGCGCCGGAGGGACAGCAACACCCTACGAGCAGTACTTC
CDR3: CASSAGGTATPYEQYF

V: TRBV15
size: -
J: TRBJ2-7
D: -
DNA: TGTGCCACCAGCAGAGAACACGGGACCTACGAGCAGTACTTC
CDR3: CATSREHGTYEQYF

V: TRBV11-2
size: -
J: TRBJ2-7
D: TRBD2
DNA: TGTGCCAGCAGCTTAGGGCTGACTAGCACCCTCACCTACGAGCAGTACTTC
CDR3: CASSLGLTSTLTYEQYF

V: TRBV6-5
size: once
J: TRBJ1-2
D: TRBD1
DNA: TGTGCCAGCACTCCGACAGGGGGCAACTATGGCTACACCTTC
CDR3: CASTPTGGNYGYTF

V: TRBV5-1
size: -
J: TRBJ2-5
D: -
DNA: TGCGCCAGCAGCGCTGGGGGCCTAGCGTGGGAAGAGACCCAGTACTTC
CDR3: CASSAGGLAWEETQYF

V: TRBV6-5
size: -
J: TRBJ2-7
D: -
DNA: TGTGCCAGCAGTTACGGAGGGGGGGGAGAGCAGTACTTC
CDR3: CASSYGGGGEQYF

V: TRBV11-2
size: -
J: TRBJ2-1
D: TRBD2
DNA: TGTGCCAGCAGCTTACAGCCTAGCGGATACAATGAGCAGTTCTTC
CDR3: CASSLQPSGYNEQFF

V: TRBV6-5
size: -
J: TRBJ2-3
D: -
DNA: TGTGCCAGCAGTTATCAGGACGGACCGGGGGATACGCAGTATTTT
CDR3: CASSYQDGPGDTQYF